The 2 T cell receptor beta chains reported below all come from one sample, sequenced in a study of preoperative IRX-2 immunotherapy in early breast cancer. TCRdb keeps only in-frame clones here, not all; method: immunoSEQ multiplex PCR. The sample carries 60,000 or so clones, approximately 94% recorded once. As to treatment: preoperative locoregional IRX-2 cytokine immunotherapy. The specimen was obtained from a patient treated with IRX-2 immunotherapy. These receptor sequences come from a human donor with breast cancer.

The V and J genes are TRBV12-5 and TRBJ2-1; D possibly corresponds to TRBD1 (5 bases). This CDR3 contains 14 residues. V shed 7 bases and J shed 3 bases, with 13 bases lying between them. Germline V gene sequence: CDR1 LGHNT, CDR2 FRNRAP. This CDR3 is CASAADSVYNEQFF. The DNA for the CDR3 is TGTGCTAGTGCCGCCGACAGCGTCTACAATGAGCAGTTCTTC.

The rearrangement links TRBV6-5 to TRBJ2-1; 10 bases match TRBD2. This CDR3 comprises 14 residues. From germline, CDR1 is MNHEY and CDR2 SVGAGI. Germline trimming cut 4 bases from V and 8 bases from J; bases unmatched to any gene: 5. CDR3 in amino acids: CASSSPSGSYEQFF. CDR3 nucleotides: TGTGCCAGCAGTTCTCCTAGCGGGAGTTATGAGCAGTTCTTC.